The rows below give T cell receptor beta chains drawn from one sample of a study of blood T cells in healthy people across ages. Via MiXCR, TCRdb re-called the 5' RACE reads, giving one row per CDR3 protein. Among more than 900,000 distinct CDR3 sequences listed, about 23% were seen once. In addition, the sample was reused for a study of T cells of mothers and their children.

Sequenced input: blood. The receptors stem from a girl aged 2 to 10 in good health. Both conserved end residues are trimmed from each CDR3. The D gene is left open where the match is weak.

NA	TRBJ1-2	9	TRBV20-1	SARIQPGYT
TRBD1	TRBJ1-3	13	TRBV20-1	SARRTGESGSTIY
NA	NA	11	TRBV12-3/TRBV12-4	ASSWTLSNEQF
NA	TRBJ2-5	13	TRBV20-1	SASPDGFLMETQY
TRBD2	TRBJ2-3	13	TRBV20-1	SAIRSGGYTDTQY
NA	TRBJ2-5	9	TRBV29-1	SVDVQETQY
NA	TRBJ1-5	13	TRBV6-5	ASRMGARNNQPQH
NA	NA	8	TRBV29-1	SVDPNEQF
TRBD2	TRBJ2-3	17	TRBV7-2	ACSWPGTSGSRDTDTQY
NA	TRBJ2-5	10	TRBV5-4	ASSLERRAQY
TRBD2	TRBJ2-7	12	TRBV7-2	ASIRTSGSYEQY
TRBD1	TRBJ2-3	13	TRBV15	ATSRGQGGRDTQY
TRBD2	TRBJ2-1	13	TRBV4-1	ASSQALAGEGEQF
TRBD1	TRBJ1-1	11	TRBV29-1	SVETGEETEAF
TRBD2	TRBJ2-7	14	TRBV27	ASSPLSGRDPYEQY
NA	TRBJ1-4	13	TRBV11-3	ASSRDGKINEKLF
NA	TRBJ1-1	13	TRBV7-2	ASSLQQGGYSEAF
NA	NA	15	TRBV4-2	ASSHYIEGGPLYEQY
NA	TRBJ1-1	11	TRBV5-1	ASSRGESIEAF
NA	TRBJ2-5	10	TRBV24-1	ATSPEGETQY
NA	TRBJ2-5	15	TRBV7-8	ASSLAGVGRDQETQY
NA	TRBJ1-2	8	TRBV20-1	SALSDGYT
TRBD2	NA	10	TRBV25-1	ASRQGRDEQY
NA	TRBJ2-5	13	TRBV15	ATSRDLGLQETQY
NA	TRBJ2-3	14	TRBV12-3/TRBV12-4	ASSTTLAGSTDTQY
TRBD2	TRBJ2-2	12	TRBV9	ASSVLAGTGELF
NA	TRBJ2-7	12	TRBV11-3	ASSLAAAFGEQY
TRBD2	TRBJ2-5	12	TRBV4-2	ASSQQSGGETQY
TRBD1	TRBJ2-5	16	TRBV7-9	ASSLFGQGPPISETQY
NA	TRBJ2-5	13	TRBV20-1	SARDPREPVETQY
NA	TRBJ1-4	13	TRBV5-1	ASSLTRGMSEKLF
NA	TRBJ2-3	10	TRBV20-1	SAQPSTDTQY
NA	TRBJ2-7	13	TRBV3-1	ASSRRGAGHYEQY
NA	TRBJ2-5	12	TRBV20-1	SASRRTFQETQY
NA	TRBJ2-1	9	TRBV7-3	ASSLKGLQF
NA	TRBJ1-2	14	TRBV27	ASSDLNGTPNYGYT
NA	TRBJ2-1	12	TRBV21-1	ASSRGTSEDEQF
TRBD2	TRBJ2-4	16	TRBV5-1	ASSSNGLAGGAKNIQY
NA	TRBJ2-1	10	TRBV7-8	ASSPLGLKQF
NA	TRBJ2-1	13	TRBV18	ASSPSLVGHNEQF
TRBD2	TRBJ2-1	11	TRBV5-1	ASRLASGGKQF
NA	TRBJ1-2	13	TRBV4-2	ASSQDRLGERGYT
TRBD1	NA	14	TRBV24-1	ATSDPTGGKAAEQF
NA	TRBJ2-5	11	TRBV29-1	SVWGGPQETQY
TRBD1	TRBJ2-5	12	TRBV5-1	ASGTQTGVETQY
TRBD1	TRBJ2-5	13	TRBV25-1	ASNPTGGDAETQY
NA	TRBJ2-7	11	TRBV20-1	SVGGISSYEQY
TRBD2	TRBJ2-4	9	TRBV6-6	ASRSSGDYF
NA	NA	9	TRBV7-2	ASSRGPKQF
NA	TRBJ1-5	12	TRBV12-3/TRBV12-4	ASSQDLMGQPQH
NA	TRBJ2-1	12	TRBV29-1	SVVDLSSYNEQF
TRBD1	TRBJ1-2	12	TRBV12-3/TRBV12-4	ASRGQGDLYGYT
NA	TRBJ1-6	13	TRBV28	ASSFGGVYNSPLH
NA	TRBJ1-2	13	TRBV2	ASTVIPGVNYGYT
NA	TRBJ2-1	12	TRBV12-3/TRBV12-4	AASLGDTYNEQF
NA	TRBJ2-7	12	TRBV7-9	ASSPGIAFGEQY
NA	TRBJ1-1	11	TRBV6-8	ASARGMNTEAF